This is a list of T cell receptor beta chains from one sample in a study of blood T cells in healthy people across ages. TCRdb redid the calling of the 5' RACE reads with MiXCR, one entry per CDR3 protein. In the table there are approximately 1,700,000 distinct CDR3 sequences, roughly 43% of which are singletons. The sequenced sample consisted of blood. The receptors here all came from a human donor in good health. Both conserved end residues are part of each CDR3. Each record gives: clone size, J gene, V gene, D gene, CDR3 DNA, CDR3 protein. A D gene is named only where the DNA matches it firmly. Clone size is shown for a subset of rows, as once, few, many or a class of expanded clone.

- TRBJ1-6 TRBV7-2 - TGTGTCAGCAGCTTAGCGGATGATTCACCCCTCCACTTT CVSSLADDSPLHF
- TRBJ2-1 TRBV2 TRBD2 TGTGCCAGCAGCTTCGGGACTAGCGGGGGTTGGAATGAGCAGTTCTTC CASSFGTSGGWNEQFF
- TRBJ2-7 TRBV19 - TGTGCCAGTAGTATGGTATCGACCGGAACCTACGAGCAGTACTTC CASSMVSTGTYEQYF
many TRBJ2-3 TRBV4-3 - TGCGCCAGCAGCCAAGTTATTCCCGATACGCAGTATTTT CASSQVIPDTQYF
- TRBJ1-2 TRBV5-1 - TGCGCCAGCAGCTTGGACAGCCCCTATGGCTGCACCTTC CASSLDSPYGCTF
few TRBJ2-3 TRBV6-1 - TGTGCCAGCACTCCACTACTGGGCGGAGCCACAGATACGCAGTATTTT CASTPLLGGATDTQYF
few TRBJ2-5 TRBV6-1 - TGTGCCAGCAGTGAATGGGAGGAGACCCAGTACTTC CASSEWEETQYF
- TRBJ1-1 TRBV19 - TGTGCCAGTAGTATGGCACCTGTAGCTGAAGCTTTCTTT CASSMAPVAEAFF
- TRBJ1-1 TRBV28 - TGTGCCAGCAGCTCAACGGCTACTGAAGCTTTCTTT CASSSTATEAFF
- TRBJ1-6 TRBV9 - TGTGCCAGCAGCGTAGCGCCTTATTCACCCCTCCACTTT CASSVAPYSPLHF
few TRBJ2-1 TRBV5-1 TRBD2 TGCGCCAGCAGCTCCGCGACTAGCTTTCCCTACAATGAGCAGTTCTTC CASSSATSFPYNEQFF
- TRBJ2-3 TRBV6-5 - TGTGCCAGCAGAGCCCCTGCGACAGATACGCAGTATTTT CASRAPATDTQYF
few TRBJ2-1 TRBV7-9 - TGTGCCAGCAGCGGCGAAGGGGGGGCGAATGAGCAGTTCTTC CASSGEGGANEQFF
few TRBJ1-1 TRBV29-1 - TGCAGCGATGGAATCGACCCTGAAGCTTTCTTT CSDGIDPEAFF
- TRBJ2-2 TRBV12-5 - TGTGCTAGTGGTTCCGCGCGGGGAGCAAACACCGGGGAGCTGTTTTTT CASGSARGANTGELFF
few TRBJ2-7 TRBV5-1 - TGCGCCACCCGGACTCCGGGCAGACACTACGAGCAGTACTTC CATRTPGRHYEQYF
- TRBJ2-2 TRBV25-1 - TGTGCCAGCAGTGAAGGGATAAACACCGGGGAGCTGTTTTTT CASSEGINTGELFF
- TRBJ2-3 TRBV11-2 - TGTGCCAGCAGCCAGTTGGGTTATACGCAGTATTTT CASSQLGYTQYF
- TRBJ1-6 TRBV29-1 - TGCAGCGTTGGGGAGGGCGCGGGTTCACCCCTCCACTTT CSVGEGAGSPLHF
few TRBJ2-5 TRBV4-1 - TGCGCCAGCAGTCGCAGTCCCGGGAGAGGGGAGACCCAGTACTTC CASSRSPGRGETQYF
- TRBJ1-5 TRBV19 TRBD1 TGTGCCAGTACCCAGGCGGACAGGGGAAATCAGCCCCAGCATTTT CASTQADRGNQPQHF
few TRBJ1-5 TRBV4-3 - TGCGCCAGCAGCGCGGAACAGGGAAGTCAGCCCCAGCATTTT CASSAEQGSQPQHF
few TRBJ2-1 TRBV7-2 - TGTGCCAGCAGCTTCAGATCGGTGGGACTGGGCTCCTACAATGAGCAGTTCTTC CASSFRSVGLGSYNEQFF
- TRBJ2-3 TRBV7-3 TRBD2 TGTGCCAGCAGCCCACCTAGCGGGGGGTCGTTACGAAGCACAGATACGCAGTATTTT CASSPPSGGSLRSTDTQYF
few TRBJ2-3 TRBV4-3 - TGCGCCAGCAGCATGTCAACTACCACAGATACGCAGTATTTT CASSMSTTTDTQYF
- TRBJ2-3 TRBV14 - TGTGCCAGCAGTCAACACCCGGAACGGGCAGATACGCAGTATTTT CASSQHPERADTQYF
once TRBJ2-3 TRBV9 TRBD1 TGTGCCAGCAGCAACCGGGACAGCTACATAGATACGCAGTATTTT CASSNRDSYIDTQYF
- TRBJ2-3 TRBV20-1 TRBD1 TGCAGTGCTCTTACCGGGACAGGCACAGATACGCAGTATTTT CSALTGTGTDTQYF
- TRBJ2-7 TRBV4-1 - TGCGCCAGCAGCCAAGACGTCGTCAATGAGCAGTACTTC CASSQDVVNEQYF
few TRBJ2-3 TRBV7-9 TRBD2 TGTGCCGCCGATAGCGGGGGCACAGATACGCAGTATTTT CAADSGGTDTQYF
- TRBJ2-3 TRBV10-3 - TGTGCCATCAGTGGCCATAGCGCACGAGATACGCAGTATTTT CAISGHSARDTQYF
few TRBJ2-7 TRBV3-1 - TGTGCCAGCAGCCAAGATCTCGGGAGTAGCTCCTACGAGCAGTACTTC CASSQDLGSSSYEQYF
- TRBJ2-7 TRBV20-1 TRBD2 TGCAGTGCTACCAGAGTAGCGGGGGCTCTGGAGCAGTACTTC CSATRVAGALEQYF
few TRBJ2-7 TRBV6-6 TRBD2 TGTGCCAGCAGCTACGGACTAGCGGGGACTAGTGAGCAGTACTTC CASSYGLAGTSEQYF
- TRBJ2-7 TRBV20-1 TRBD1 TGCAGTGCTAGGGGACAGGCGCTCTCGGAGCAGTACTTC CSARGQALSEQYF